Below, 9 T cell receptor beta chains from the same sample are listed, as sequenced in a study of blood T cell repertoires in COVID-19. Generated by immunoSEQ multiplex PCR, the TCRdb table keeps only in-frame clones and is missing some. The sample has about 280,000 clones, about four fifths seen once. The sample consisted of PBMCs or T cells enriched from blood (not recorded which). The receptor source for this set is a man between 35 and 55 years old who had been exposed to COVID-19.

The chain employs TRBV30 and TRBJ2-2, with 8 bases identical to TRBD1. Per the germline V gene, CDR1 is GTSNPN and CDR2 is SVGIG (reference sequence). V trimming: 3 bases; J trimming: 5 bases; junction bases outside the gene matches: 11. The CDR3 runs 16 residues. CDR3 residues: CAWSLNPRGRTGELFF. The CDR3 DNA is TGTGCCTGGAGCCTTAATCCCAGGGGGCGGACCGGGGAGCTGTTTTTT.

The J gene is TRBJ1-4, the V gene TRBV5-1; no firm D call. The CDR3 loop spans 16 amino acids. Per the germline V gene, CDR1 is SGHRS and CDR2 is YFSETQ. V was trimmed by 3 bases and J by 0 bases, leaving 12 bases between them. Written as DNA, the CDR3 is TGCGCCAGCAGCTCGGTTTCAAGCACAACTAATGAAAAACTGTTTTTT. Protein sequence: CASSSVSSTTNEKLFF.

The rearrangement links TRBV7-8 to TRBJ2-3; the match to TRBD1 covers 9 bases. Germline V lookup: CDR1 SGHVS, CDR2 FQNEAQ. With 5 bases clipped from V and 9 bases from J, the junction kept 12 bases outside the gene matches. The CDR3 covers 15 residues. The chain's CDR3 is CASSPRMDRGDTQYF. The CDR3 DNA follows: TGTGCCAGCAGCCCCAGGATGGACAGGGGAGACACGCAGTATTTT. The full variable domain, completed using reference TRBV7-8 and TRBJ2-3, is GAGVSQSPRYKVAKRGQDVALRCDPISGHVSLFWYQQALGQGPEFLTYFQNEAQLDKSGLPSDRFFAERPEGSVSTLKIQRTQQEDSAVYLCASSPRMDRGDTQYFGPGTRLTVL.

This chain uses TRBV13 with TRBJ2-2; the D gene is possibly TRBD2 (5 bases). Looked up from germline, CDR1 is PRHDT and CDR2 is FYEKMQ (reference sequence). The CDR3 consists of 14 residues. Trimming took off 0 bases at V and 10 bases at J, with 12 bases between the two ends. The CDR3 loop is CASSLGGSGEELFF. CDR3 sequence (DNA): TGTGCCAGCAGCTTAGGAGGGAGTGGCGAGGAGCTGTTTTTT.

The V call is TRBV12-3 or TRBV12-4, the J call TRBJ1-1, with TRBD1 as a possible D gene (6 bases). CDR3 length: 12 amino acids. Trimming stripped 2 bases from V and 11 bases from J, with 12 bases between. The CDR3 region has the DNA TGTGCCAGCAGTTTACAGGGGATTGAGGCTTTCTTT. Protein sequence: CASSLQGIEAFF.

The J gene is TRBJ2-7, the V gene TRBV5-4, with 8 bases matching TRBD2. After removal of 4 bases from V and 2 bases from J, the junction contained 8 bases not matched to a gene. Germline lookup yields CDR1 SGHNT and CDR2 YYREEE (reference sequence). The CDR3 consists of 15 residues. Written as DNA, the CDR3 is TGTGCCAGCAGCACGGAAAGCGGGAGCCCCTACGAGCAGTACTTC. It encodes CASSTESGSPYEQYF.

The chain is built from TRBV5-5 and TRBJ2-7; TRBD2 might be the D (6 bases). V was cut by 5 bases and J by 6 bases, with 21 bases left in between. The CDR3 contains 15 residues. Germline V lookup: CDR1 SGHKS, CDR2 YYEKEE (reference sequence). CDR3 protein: CASRRTGTSSTEQYF. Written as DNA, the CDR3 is TGTGCCAGCAGGCGGACCGGGACTTCCTCCACCGAGCAGTACTTC. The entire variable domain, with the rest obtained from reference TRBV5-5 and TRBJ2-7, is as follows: DAGVTQSPTHLIKTRGQQVTLRCSPISGHKSVSWYQQVLGQGPQFIFQYYEKEERGRGNFPDRFSARQFPNYSSELNVNALLLGDSALYLCASRRTGTSSTEQYFGPGTRLTVT.

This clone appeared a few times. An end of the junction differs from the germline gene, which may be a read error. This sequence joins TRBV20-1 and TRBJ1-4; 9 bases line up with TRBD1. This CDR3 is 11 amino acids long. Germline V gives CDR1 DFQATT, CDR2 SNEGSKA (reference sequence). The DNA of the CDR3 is TGCAGTGCTTGGGACAGGGAAAGACTGTTTTTT. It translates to CSAWDRERLFF.

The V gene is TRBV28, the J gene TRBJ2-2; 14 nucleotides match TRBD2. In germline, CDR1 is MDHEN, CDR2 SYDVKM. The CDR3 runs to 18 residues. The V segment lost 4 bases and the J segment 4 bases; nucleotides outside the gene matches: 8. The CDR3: CASSSILGTSGSTGELFF. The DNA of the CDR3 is TGTGCCAGCAGTTCTATTCTAGGGACTAGCGGGAGCACCGGGGAGCTGTTTTTT.